The 10 T cell receptor beta chains given below trace back to one sample, sequenced in a study of spatial heterogeneity in lung cancer. Study results and caveats: For expanded intratumoral alpha and beta TCRs, counts tracked tumor mutation counts.

TCRdb redid the calling of the 5' RACE reads with MiXCR, one entry per CDR3 protein. Of 1,500 to 2,000 distinct CDR3 sequences listed, roughly 5.2% were seen once; the top ten hold less than 9.5%. Antigen specificity for these receptors is unknown. Time point meaning: sample taken at primary tumor resection. The sample was lung tumor tissue, taken at surgery. These receptors were obtained from a male donor with early-stage non-small cell lung cancer.

This clonotype is large (0.1 to 1%) by share. This chain joins TRBV11-3 and TRBJ2-7; D possibly matches TRBD1 or TRBD2 (5 bases each). Germline V lookup: CDR1 SGHNT, CDR2 YENEEA. The CDR3 sequence is 15 residues long. Trimming removed 0 bases from V and 1 base from J, with 10 bases in between. CDR3 amino acids: CASSLDRDGSYEQYF. In nucleotides, the CDR3 is TGTGCCAGCAGCTTAGACCGGGACGGTTCCTACGAGCAGTACTTC.

By its share, this clonotype is medium-sized (0.01 to 0.1%). J is TRBJ1-2 and V is TRBV6-2 or TRBV6-3; the D gene is possibly TRBD1 (5 bases). Germline assignment: CDR1 MNHEY and CDR2 SVGEGT. V was pared by 0 bases and J by 6 bases, with 20 bases between. This CDR3 has 17 residues. CDR3 protein: CASSYSTFRQPGNGYTF. The CDR3 DNA sequence: TGTGCCAGCAGTTACTCCACCTTCCGACAGCCTGGGAATGGCTACACCTTC.

This clonotype ranks as large. The CDR3 sequence is CASSLSTRLGSGNTIYF. DNA for the CDR3: TGTGCCAGCAGTCTTTCGACCAGGCTTGGGTCTGGAAACACCATATATTTT. V usage is TRBV28 and J usage is TRBJ1-3; no definite D call. Germline CDR1 MDHEN, CDR2 SYDVKM. Trimming shortened V by 5 bases and J by 1 base, and 18 bases separated the two germline ends. CDR3 length: 17 residues. Full variable domain (rest looked up from reference TRBV28 and TRBJ1-3): DVKVTQSSRYLVKRTGEKVFLECVQDMDHENMFWYRQDPGLGLRLIYFSYDVKMKEKGDIPEGYSVSREKKERFSLILESASTNQTSMYLCASSLSTRLGSGNTIYFGEGSWLTVV.

The chain has TRBV5-1 and TRBJ2-7, with D maybe TRBD1 (6 bases). Trimming cost V 4 bases and J 7 bases, with 18 bases left between them. This CDR3 region has 14 residues. Germline-derived CDR1 and CDR2 are SGHRS and YFSETQ. The chain's CDR3 is CASSPRDTLGEQYF. DNA of the CDR3: TGCGCCAGCAGCCCCCGGGACACACTAGGGGAGCAGTACTTC.

Sample share makes this clonotype large. CDR3 nucleotide sequence: TGCGCCAGCAGCCAGTCCTGGGGGGCTGGGGAGACCCAGTACTTC. Protein: CASSQSWGAGETQYF. The chain carries TRBV4-3 and TRBJ2-5, with D perhaps being TRBD1 or TRBD2 (6 bases each). The CDR3 sequence is 15 residues long. V was pared by 3 bases and J by 5 bases, with 16 bases between. Germline V gene sequence: CDR1 LGHNA, CDR2 YSLEER.

By share, this clonotype counts as medium-sized. V is TRBV5-1 and J is TRBJ2-3; a possible D gene is TRBD1 (6 bases). Trimming removed 4 bases at V and 6 bases at J, with 21 bases between. The germline V gene has CDR1 SGHRS and CDR2 YFSETQ. This CDR3 has 16 amino acids. CDR3 residues: CASSASGQASGDTQYF. The CDR3 DNA reads TGCGCCAGCAGCGCATCGGGACAAGCTTCCGGCGATACGCAGTATTTT.

This clonotype is labeled medium-sized. The gene calls are TRBV7-8 and TRBJ2-3; perhaps TRBD2 as D (5 bases). V dropped 4 bases and J dropped 2 bases, with 10 bases sitting between them. The CDR3 totals 14 residues. CDR1 SGHVS and CDR2 FQNEAQ come from the germline V gene. The CDR3 spells CASSSDWFTDTQYF. Written as DNA, the CDR3 is TGTGCCAGCAGCTCGGACTGGTTCACAGATACGCAGTATTTT. Looking up the rest from reference TRBV7-8 and TRBJ2-3 gives the full variable domain: GAGVSQSPRYKVAKRGQDVALRCDPISGHVSLFWYQQALGQGPEFLTYFQNEAQLDKSGLPSDRFFAERPEGSVSTLKIQRTQQEDSAVYLCASSSDWFTDTQYFGPGTRLTVL.

In its sample, this clonotype ranks as medium-sized. The chain is built from TRBV6-2 or TRBV6-3 and TRBJ1-5; possible D gene TRBD1, 5 bases. Germline assignment: CDR1 MNHEY and CDR2 SVGEGT. V was clipped by 2 bases and J by 2 bases, with 10 bases between them. The CDR3 has 15 residues. DNA of the CDR3: TGTGCCAGCAGTTACCACGGCAGGGGCAATCAGCCCCAGCATTTT. Translated, it gives CASSYHGRGNQPQHF.

This clonotype showed up many times. The chain couples TRBV29-1 to TRBJ2-7; a weak D match, TRBD1 (6 bases). Deletions cut 2 bases from V and 0 bases from J, with 11 bases between. In germline, CDR1 is SQVTM, CDR2 ANQGSEA. CDR3 size: 14 residues. CDR3 nucleotide sequence: TGCAGCGTTGAAACAGGGATCGTCTCCTACGAGCAGTACTTC. Protein: CSVETGIVSYEQYF.

By sample fraction, this clonotype is medium-sized (0.01 to 0.1%). Here the CDR3 reads CASSLGFGRKSSYEQYF. As DNA, the CDR3 is TGTGCCAGCAGCTTAGGGTTTGGGCGGAAGAGCTCCTACGAGCAGTACTTC. The chain recombines TRBV7-2 with TRBJ2-7; D is unclear. Germline values: CDR1 SGHTA, CDR2 FQGNSA. The germline V and J ends were trimmed by 1 base and 0 bases, with 16 bases remaining between them. This CDR3 region has 17 residues.